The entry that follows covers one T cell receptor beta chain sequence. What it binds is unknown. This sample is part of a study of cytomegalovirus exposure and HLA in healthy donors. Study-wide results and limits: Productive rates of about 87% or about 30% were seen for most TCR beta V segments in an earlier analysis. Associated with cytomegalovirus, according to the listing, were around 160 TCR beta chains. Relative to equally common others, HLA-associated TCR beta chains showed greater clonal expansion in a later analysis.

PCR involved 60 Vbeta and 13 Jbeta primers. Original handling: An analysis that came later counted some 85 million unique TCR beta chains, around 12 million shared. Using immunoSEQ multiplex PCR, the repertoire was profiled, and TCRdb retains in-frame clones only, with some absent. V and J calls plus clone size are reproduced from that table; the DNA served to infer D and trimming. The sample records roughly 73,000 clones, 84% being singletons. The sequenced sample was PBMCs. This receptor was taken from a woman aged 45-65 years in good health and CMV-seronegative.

The CDR3 region has the DNA TGTGCCAGCAGTTCCCGGGGAAGCACAGATACGCAGTATTTT. This codes for CASSSRGSTDTQYF. The chain has TRBV6-1 and TRBJ2-3, with D perhaps matching TRBD2 (5 bases). The CDR3 runs to 14 residues. Germline CDR1 is MNHNS and CDR2 is SASEGT. V lost 5 bases and J 0 bases, leaving 9 bases between the germline ends.